A single sample gave rise to the 16 T cell receptor beta chains below, sequenced in a study of metastatic and nonmetastatic thyroid tumors. TCRdb re-processed the PCR reads through MiXCR. The profile covers about 43,000 clones, with 3% to 3.5% appearing a single time and more than 8.5% taken by the ten largest. Until they underwent thyroid surgery, no patient had received any treatment. The sequenced sample consisted of blood. These receptors were taken from a female donor with papillary thyroid cancer or a benign thyroid nodule (not recorded which). Some clones in this sample may be carry-over from other donors' samples.

In the case of this clone: A single base separates this from a much larger clone, so it may be a read error. The CDR3: CASSAGSGLDTQYF. The CDR3 DNA sequence: TGTGCCAGCAGCGCAGGCTCGGGTTTGGATACGCAGTATTTT. The chain is built from TRBV9 and TRBJ2-3; no clear D. The length of the CDR3 is 14 residues. CDR1 is SGDLS, CDR2 YYNGEE, per germline. Trimming cost V 3 bases and J 6 bases, with 14 bases left between them.

This clone was seen ten or more times. V gene TRBV7-9 combines with J gene TRBJ2-7, with TRBD2 matching over 8 bases. Losses at the gene ends were 5 bases for V and 1 base for J; bases not matched to a gene: 4. From germline, CDR1 is SEHNR and CDR2 FQNEAQ (reference sequence). This CDR3 has 14 amino acids. In DNA form, the CDR3 reads TGTGCCAGCAGCATCACTAGCGGATCCTACGAGCAGTACTTC. Translation: CASSITSGSYEQYF.

There are a few counts of this clone. This could be a read error, since a much larger clone is one nucleotide away. The V gene is TRBV2, the J gene TRBJ1-1; D ambiguous. The CDR3 runs to 11 residues. Germline CDR1 SNHLY, CDR2 FYNNEI. V was trimmed by 5 bases and J by 3 bases, leaving 4 bases between them. CDR3 DNA: TGTGCCAGCAGTTGGGACACTGAAGCTTTCTTT. Its protein is CASSWDTEAFF.

The chain has TRBV6-1 and TRBJ1-2; TRBD1 agrees at 8 bases. Germline values: CDR1 MNHNS, CDR2 SASEGT. V gave up 5 bases and J gave up 0 bases; unmatched junction bases: 2. There are 14 residues in the CDR3. The CDR3 spells CASSRGQANYGYTF. CDR3 nucleotide sequence: TGTGCCAGCAGTCGGGGACAGGCTAACTATGGCTACACCTTC.

This clone was detected many times. The V gene is TRBV4-1, the J gene TRBJ1-2; D ambiguous. This CDR3 has 13 residues. CDR1 is MGHRA and CDR2 is YSYEKL in the germline V gene. V was clipped by 0 bases and J by 1 base, with 3 bases between them. CDR3 amino acids: CASSQDSNYGYTF. Written as DNA, the CDR3 is TGCGCCAGCAGCCAAGACAGTAACTATGGCTACACCTTC.

Details on this clone: The conserved final phenylalanine or tryptophan is absent from the CDR3, which likely points to a read error. J is TRBJ2-5 and V is TRBV2, with TRBD2 identical over 11 bases. CDR1 SNHLY and CDR2 FYNNEI come from the germline V gene. The CDR3 is 17 amino acids. This chain's CDR3 is CASRKTSGSFGKDTQYL. CDR3 in DNA: TGTGCCAGCAGGAAAACTAGCGGGAGCTTTGGGAAAGATACCCAGTACTTG.

This clone was observed at least ten times. The chain couples TRBV5-6 to TRBJ1-1; 7 bases are a match to TRBD1. J lost 4 bases, V lost 4 bases, and 4 bases had no gene match. The CDR3 totals 13 residues. The V gene's germline CDR1 is SGHDT and CDR2 YYEEEE. The CDR3 spells CASSRTGVTEAFF. The DNA for the CDR3 is TGTGCCAGCAGCCGAACAGGGGTCACTGAAGCTTTCTTT.

The CDR3 protein is CAWSVRQGGTDTQYF. The CDR3 bases are TGTGCCTGGAGTGTAAGGCAGGGAGGCACAGATACGCAGTATTTT. The chain carries TRBV30 and TRBJ2-3; D is perhaps TRBD1 or TRBD2 (5 bases each). CDR3 length: 15 residues. The V gene lost 0 bases and the J gene lost 1 base, with 11 bases spanning the gap. Germline assignment: CDR1 GTSNPN and CDR2 SVGIG (reference sequence).

This clone appeared many times. The chain employs TRBV19 and TRBJ2-1; the D is unclear. Trimming took off 1 base at V and 0 bases at J, with 10 bases between the two ends. This CDR3 region has 16 residues. Germline V lookup: CDR1 LNHDA, CDR2 SQIVND (reference sequence). CDR3 in amino acids: CASSIGRGSSYNEQFF. In nucleotides, the CDR3 is TGTGCCAGTAGTATAGGCCGCGGCAGCTCCTACAATGAGCAGTTCTTC.

The chain couples TRBV20-1 to TRBJ2-7, with D possibly being TRBD2 (5 bases). This CDR3 has 15 amino acids. Trimming left V 0 bases short and J 3 bases short, with 15 bases between. Germline CDR1 reads DFQATT; CDR2 reads SNEGSKA (reference sequence). CDR3 coding DNA: TGCAGTGCTAGAGAAGCGGAGAAGCACTACTACGAGCAGTACTTC. Translated, it gives CSAREAEKHYYEQYF.

This clone was observed a few times. The J gene is TRBJ1-1, the V gene TRBV6-1; tentative D call: TRBD1 (6 bases). The CDR3 covers 15 residues. The germline V gene has CDR1 MNHNS and CDR2 SASEGT. Trimming stripped 5 bases from V and 9 bases from J, with 22 bases between. CDR3: CASSQGDGTSDKAFF. In nucleotides, the CDR3 is TGTGCCAGCAGTCAAGGGGACGGGACAAGCGACAAAGCTTTCTTT.

This clone was recorded a few times. The chain couples TRBV6-1 to TRBJ1-3, with a tentative D call TRBD1 (5 bases). Germline CDR1 is MNHNS and CDR2 is SASEGT. The CDR3 extends over 12 amino acids. V was clipped by 7 bases and J by 4 bases, with 8 bases between them. This chain's CDR3 is CASMTDGNTIYF. CDR3 bases: TGTGCCAGCATGACAGACGGAAACACCATATATTTT.

This clone was seen ten or more times. The genes are TRBV28 and TRBJ2-1; tentatively, D is TRBD2 (5 bases). Deletions cut 5 bases from V and 9 bases from J, with 14 bases between. The V gene's germline CDR1 is MDHEN and CDR2 SYDVKM. The CDR3 covers 13 residues. The CDR3 coding sequence is TGTGCCAGCAGTCACGGATCCGGACTTGAGCAGTTCTTC. This codes for CASSHGSGLEQFF.

This clone showed up many times. This same CDR3 is encoded by further DNA sequences in the sample. This chain connects TRBV12-3 or TRBV12-4 to TRBJ2-3; unclear D gene. The V and J ends lost 3 bases and 3 bases respectively, with 4 bases between them. The CDR3 runs 12 residues. CDR3 nucleotide sequence: TGTGCCAGCAGTTTGTCAACAGATACGCAGTATTTT. It yields the protein CASSLSTDTQYF.

Turning to this clone: This could be a read error, since a much larger clone is one nucleotide away. Within the sample, other DNA sequences also encode this same CDR3. The rearrangement joins TRBV9 to TRBJ1-4; D possibly corresponds to TRBD1 (6 bases). The CDR3 runs to 14 residues. Per germline, CDR1 SGDLS and CDR2 YYNGEE. Trimming left V 8 bases short and J 7 bases short, with 18 bases between. The chain's CDR3 is CASSPGGGGEKLFF. The CDR3 nucleotides are TGTGCCAGTAGCCCGGGGGGGGGCGGTGAAAAACTGTTTTTT.

The table lists this clone with many counts. The genes are TRBV24-1 and TRBJ2-1; 7 bases align to TRBD2. The germline V gene encodes CDR1 KGHDR and CDR2 SFDVKD. The J segment lost 6 bases and the V segment lost 3 bases, leaving 7 bases of the junction unmatched. The CDR3 loop spans 15 amino acids. The CDR3 loop reads CATSDRTSRINEQFF. The CDR3 DNA sequence: TGTGCCACCAGTGATCGGACTAGTCGCATCAATGAGCAGTTCTTC.